Listed below are T cell receptor beta chains from one sample, sequenced in a study of blood T cell repertoires in COVID-19. Using immunoSEQ multiplex PCR, the repertoire was profiled, and TCRdb retains in-frame clones only, with some absent. Altogether over 150,000 clones are present, roughly 83% being singletons, with the ten largest covering roughly 9%. The material sequenced was peripheral blood. The receptor source for this set is a woman aged 80 or over with active or convalescent COVID-19. CDR3s include the opening cysteine and the closing phenylalanine or tryptophan. A D gene is named only where the DNA matches it firmly. Not all rows give a size; the values are once, few, many and, for expanded clones, a class.

j_call: TRBJ2-1; clone_size: .; v_call: TRBV5-4; d_call: TRBD1; cdr3_nt: TGTGCCAGCAGCTTATCGAACAGGGGGCTCGATGAGCAGTTCTTC; cdr3_aa: CASSLSNRGLDEQFF
j_call: TRBJ2-1; clone_size: .; v_call: TRBV21-1; d_call: .; cdr3_nt: TGTGCCAGCAGCATCCACCGGGACAGGGATGTACGTGAGCAGTTCTTC; cdr3_aa: CASSIHRDRDVREQFF
j_call: TRBJ2-1; clone_size: .; v_call: TRBV5-6; d_call: TRBD2; cdr3_nt: TGTGCCAGCAGCGAGGAAGGCCTAGCGGGGGCCTACAATGAGCAGTTCTTC; cdr3_aa: CASSEEGLAGAYNEQFF
j_call: TRBJ1-6; clone_size: .; v_call: TRBV3-1/TRBV3-2; d_call: TRBD1; cdr3_nt: TGTGCCAGCAGCCAAGAGCGGACAGGGGGCGATTCACCCCTCCACTTT; cdr3_aa: CASSQERTGGDSPLHF
j_call: TRBJ2-5; clone_size: few; v_call: TRBV5-5; d_call: .; cdr3_nt: TGTGCCAGCAGCTTGGGGGGCAACCAAGAGACCCAGTACTTC; cdr3_aa: CASSLGGNQETQYF
j_call: TRBJ2-3; clone_size: .; v_call: TRBV10-1; d_call: TRBD2; cdr3_nt: TGCGCCAGCAGTGGATCAACTAGCGGGGCTACAGATACGCAGTATTTT; cdr3_aa: CASSGSTSGATDTQYF
j_call: TRBJ1-2; clone_size: .; v_call: TRBV9; d_call: .; cdr3_nt: TGTGCCAGCAGCGACAGGCGCGGGGGGGACCCTAACTATGGCTACACCTTC; cdr3_aa: CASSDRRGGDPNYGYTF
j_call: TRBJ2-7; clone_size: .; v_call: TRBV5-1; d_call: .; cdr3_nt: TGCGCCAGCAGCTCGGGGTCGAGCCCGCAGTACTTC; cdr3_aa: CASSSGSSPQYF
j_call: TRBJ2-3; clone_size: .; v_call: TRBV7-9; d_call: .; cdr3_nt: TGTGCCAGCAGCCTACTAGCCGAGACGCAGTATTTT; cdr3_aa: CASSLLAETQYF
j_call: TRBJ1-2; clone_size: few; v_call: TRBV5-1; d_call: .; cdr3_nt: TGCGCCAGCAGTCCCTCACATACCAACTATGGCTACACCTTC; cdr3_aa: CASSPSHTNYGYTF
j_call: TRBJ1-6; clone_size: .; v_call: TRBV2; d_call: TRBD1; cdr3_nt: TGTGCCAGCAGTGGGACAGGGGGACGGGTTTCACCCCTCCACTTT; cdr3_aa: CASSGTGGRVSPLHF
j_call: TRBJ1-6; clone_size: .; v_call: TRBV4-3; d_call: .; cdr3_nt: TGCGCCAGCAGCCAACTAGGGGAGGCCTATAATTCACCCCTCCACTTT; cdr3_aa: CASSQLGEAYNSPLHF
j_call: TRBJ1-4; clone_size: .; v_call: TRBV6-5; d_call: .; cdr3_nt: TGTGCCAGCAAAGGAGGGTTTTACGAAAAACTGTTTTTT; cdr3_aa: CASKGGFYEKLFF
j_call: TRBJ1-2; clone_size: .; v_call: TRBV5-1; d_call: .; cdr3_nt: TGCGCCAGCAGCTTGGGGCCAGAGGGCAACTATGGCTACACCTTC; cdr3_aa: CASSLGPEGNYGYTF
j_call: TRBJ1-2; clone_size: .; v_call: TRBV10-3; d_call: .; cdr3_nt: TGTGCCATCAGTGAGTCGGCCACCTTGAACTATGGCTACACCTTC; cdr3_aa: CAISESATLNYGYTF
j_call: TRBJ1-3; clone_size: .; v_call: TRBV28; d_call: .; cdr3_nt: TGTGCCAGCAGTTTCCTAGGTGGAAACACCATATATTTT; cdr3_aa: CASSFLGGNTIYF
j_call: TRBJ1-1; clone_size: .; v_call: TRBV25-1; d_call: TRBD1; cdr3_nt: TGTGCCAGCAGTGAAGGGACAGGGGGTATATCCACTGAAGCTTTCTTT; cdr3_aa: CASSEGTGGISTEAFF
j_call: TRBJ1-5; clone_size: .; v_call: TRBV6-6; d_call: .; cdr3_nt: TGTGCCAGCAGGGACTCGTGGACGGGGGATCAGCCCCAGCATTTT; cdr3_aa: CASRDSWTGDQPQHF
j_call: TRBJ2-7; clone_size: .; v_call: TRBV6-2/TRBV6-3; d_call: .; cdr3_nt: TGTGCCAGCAGTTATTCGCCCCCGACAGGATTATACTACGAGCAGTACTTC; cdr3_aa: CASSYSPPTGLYYEQYF
j_call: TRBJ1-2; clone_size: .; v_call: TRBV19; d_call: .; cdr3_nt: TGTGCCAGTAGTACGACGGGAGATTATGGCTACACCTTC; cdr3_aa: CASSTTGDYGYTF
j_call: TRBJ1-6; clone_size: .; v_call: TRBV4-1; d_call: .; cdr3_nt: TGCGCCAGCAGTACGCAAGCTAATTCACCCCTCCACTTT; cdr3_aa: CASSTQANSPLHF
j_call: TRBJ2-5; clone_size: .; v_call: TRBV5-6; d_call: .; cdr3_nt: TGTGCCAGCAGCTCGTGGGGTGGGGGCAGTGAGACCCAGTACTTC; cdr3_aa: CASSSWGGGSETQYF
j_call: TRBJ1-2; clone_size: .; v_call: TRBV19; d_call: .; cdr3_nt: TGTGCCAGTAGTATAACAGGGTCGGGCTACACCTTC; cdr3_aa: CASSITGSGYTF
j_call: TRBJ2-5; clone_size: .; v_call: TRBV11-2; d_call: .; cdr3_nt: TGTGCCAGCAGCTTAGATAGGGGAATGGGGACCCAGTACTTC; cdr3_aa: CASSLDRGMGTQYF
j_call: TRBJ1-3; clone_size: .; v_call: TRBV7-6; d_call: TRBD1; cdr3_nt: TGTGCCAGCAGCTTACAGGGGGCGCGGGGAAACACCATATATTTT; cdr3_aa: CASSLQGARGNTIYF
j_call: TRBJ2-5; clone_size: .; v_call: TRBV7-2; d_call: .; cdr3_nt: TGTGCCAGCAGCCTCCAAGAGACCCAGTACTTC; cdr3_aa: CASSLQETQYF
j_call: TRBJ1-2; clone_size: .; v_call: TRBV9; d_call: .; cdr3_nt: TGTGCCAGCAGCGTAGAGGGGGACTATGGCTACACCTTC; cdr3_aa: CASSVEGDYGYTF
j_call: TRBJ1-3; clone_size: .; v_call: TRBV6-6; d_call: .; cdr3_nt: TGTGCCAGCAAGGGAGGGTCCGCAGGAAACACCATATATTTT; cdr3_aa: CASKGGSAGNTIYF
j_call: TRBJ2-2; clone_size: .; v_call: TRBV19; d_call: .; cdr3_nt: TGTGCCAGTAGTATAAGAGGATCTCCAAGGAACACCGGGGAGCTGTTTTTT; cdr3_aa: CASSIRGSPRNTGELFF
j_call: TRBJ2-1; clone_size: .; v_call: TRBV7-2; d_call: .; cdr3_nt: TGTGCCAGCAGGTTTATTACTAACAATGAGCAGTTCTTC; cdr3_aa: CASRFITNNEQFF
j_call: TRBJ1-2; clone_size: .; v_call: TRBV4-3; d_call: TRBD1; cdr3_nt: TGCGCCAGCAGCCAAGATCTGGCAGGGGGCTATGGCTACACCTTC; cdr3_aa: CASSQDLAGGYGYTF
j_call: TRBJ1-5; clone_size: once; v_call: TRBV5-1; d_call: TRBD1; cdr3_nt: TGCGCCGGACAGGGCCGGAATCAGCCCCAGCATTTT; cdr3_aa: CAGQGRNQPQHF
j_call: TRBJ1-5; clone_size: .; v_call: TRBV19; d_call: .; cdr3_nt: TGTGCCAGTAGTTCCTTCGGGAATCAGCCCCAGCATTTT; cdr3_aa: CASSSFGNQPQHF
j_call: TRBJ2-3; clone_size: .; v_call: TRBV6-1; d_call: .; cdr3_nt: TGTGCCAGCAGTGAAGCGCTTCGGGCGGGGACCCGGCCAGATACGCAGTATTTT; cdr3_aa: CASSEALRAGTRPDTQYF
j_call: TRBJ2-5; clone_size: .; v_call: TRBV5-6; d_call: TRBD1; cdr3_nt: TGTGCCAGCAGCTTGACAGGGGGCGAGGAGACCCAGTACTTC; cdr3_aa: CASSLTGGEETQYF
j_call: TRBJ1-3; clone_size: .; v_call: TRBV7-8; d_call: .; cdr3_nt: TGTGCCAGCAGTTCGGGGGAGAGAAATAACAGGATGGGCTCTGGAAACACCATATATTTT; cdr3_aa: CASSSGERNNRMGSGNTIYF
j_call: TRBJ1-1; clone_size: .; v_call: TRBV5-1; d_call: .; cdr3_nt: TGCGCCAGCAGCGCCGGGGGTGCGATTTACACTGAAGCTTTCTTT; cdr3_aa: CASSAGGAIYTEAFF
j_call: TRBJ2-5; clone_size: .; v_call: TRBV7-8; d_call: TRBD1; cdr3_nt: TGTGCCAGCAGCTCCCGACAGGGAGTATTTGCACAAGAGACCCAGTACTTC; cdr3_aa: CASSSRQGVFAQETQYF
j_call: TRBJ2-1; clone_size: .; v_call: TRBV4-3; d_call: .; cdr3_nt: TGCGCCAGCAGCCGTAGCCCCCCCGGGGTCGACTTCAATGAGCAGTTCTTC; cdr3_aa: CASSRSPPGVDFNEQFF
j_call: TRBJ1-6; clone_size: once; v_call: TRBV5-4; d_call: TRBD1; cdr3_nt: TGTGCCAGCAGCTCGACAGGGGTGAATTCACCCCTCCACTTT; cdr3_aa: CASSSTGVNSPLHF
j_call: TRBJ1-2; clone_size: .; v_call: TRBV6-5; d_call: TRBD1; cdr3_nt: TGTGCCAGCAGGTCCGGGACAGGTGGTTATGGCTACACCTTC; cdr3_aa: CASRSGTGGYGYTF
j_call: TRBJ1-1; clone_size: .; v_call: TRBV7-2; d_call: .; cdr3_nt: TGTGCCAGCAGCTCCCGCCCGGTGGGGCCGCGAACTGAAGCTTTCTTT; cdr3_aa: CASSSRPVGPRTEAFF
j_call: TRBJ1-1; clone_size: once; v_call: TRBV6-6; d_call: .; cdr3_nt: TGTGCCACCAAGAACACTGAAGCTTTCTTT; cdr3_aa: CATKNTEAFF
j_call: TRBJ1-1; clone_size: .; v_call: TRBV5-1; d_call: .; cdr3_nt: TGCGCCAGCACCAACTATTACCTGAACACTGAAGCTTTCTTT; cdr3_aa: CASTNYYLNTEAFF
j_call: TRBJ2-7; clone_size: .; v_call: TRBV7-2; d_call: TRBD1; cdr3_nt: TGTGCCAGCAGCTTAGACGGCAGGGGGTACGAGCAGTACTTC; cdr3_aa: CASSLDGRGYEQYF
j_call: TRBJ2-7; clone_size: .; v_call: TRBV6-2/TRBV6-3; d_call: .; cdr3_nt: TGTGCCAGCACCCCCGACGGGATTTCCTACGAGCAGTACTTC; cdr3_aa: CASTPDGISYEQYF
j_call: TRBJ1-1; clone_size: .; v_call: TRBV7-2; d_call: TRBD1; cdr3_nt: TGTGCCAGCAGCCCCCAACCGACAGGGACTGAAGCTTTCTTT; cdr3_aa: CASSPQPTGTEAFF